This T cell receptor beta chain was identified during a study of T cell repertoires in cytomegalovirus infection. About the study: In the study, CMV epitopes included recently identified HLA-C-restricted and well-studied HLA-B-restricted ones. The study's findings and limits: Based on cumulative public TCR beta family frequency, carriers of CMV plus the relevant HLA were identified.

About this clonotype: Its specificity is unknown.

MiXCR, run by TCRdb on the reads, gives a single entry per CDR3 protein. The data contain roughly 990,000 distinct CDR3 sequences, approximately 31% of them singletons. The germline V gene has CDR1 LGHNA and CDR2 YSLEER. V trimming: 5 bases; J trimming: 5 bases; junction bases outside the gene matches: 7. This CDR3 has 14 residues. This TCR derives from a human donor in good health (CMV status not recorded). Some clones in this sample may be carry-over from other donors' samples. This chain uses TRBV4-3 with TRBJ1-1, with TRBD1 matching 8 bases. The specimen was cultured CD8+ T cells from PBMCs, collected from culture after CMV antigen stimulation. DNA for the CDR3: TGCGCCAGCAGCGCAGGGGGCGGATGGACTGAAGCTTTCTTT. Translated, it gives CASSAGGGWTEAFF.